This is a list of T cell receptor beta chains from one sample in a study of cytomegalovirus exposure and HLA in healthy donors. Repertoires were generated with immunoSEQ multiplex PCR, while TCRdb's copy carries only in-frame clones and drops some. The data contain some 200,000 clones, approximately 90% of them singletons. The sequencing sample was made of PBMCs. The receptors derive from a young woman in good health and CMV-seronegative. Both conserved end residues are part of each CDR3. The D gene is left open where the match is weak. Rows may omit the clone size; those that give it use once, few, many or a size class.

TRBJ1-1 | NA | TRBV27 | TRBD1 | CASSKGQGGKAFF | TGTGCCAGCAGTAAGGGACAGGGGGGAAAAGCTTTCTTT
TRBJ2-1 | NA | TRBV11-1 | TRBD2 | CASSSGLARSYNEQFF | TGTGCCAGCAGCTCCGGACTAGCGCGATCCTACAATGAGCAGTTCTTC
TRBJ1-2 | NA | TRBV7-2 | NA | CASSLSQDFYGYTF | TGTGCCAGCAGCTTATCGCAGGATTTCTATGGCTACACCTTC
TRBJ2-5 | NA | TRBV7-7 | NA | CASSLDGGSKETQYF | TGTGCTAGCAGCTTAGATGGTGGGAGCAAAGAGACCCAGTACTTC
TRBJ2-2 | NA | TRBV12-5 | NA | CASGLLAGPTGELFF | TGTGCTAGTGGTTTGTTGGCAGGTCCGACCGGGGAGCTGTTTTTT
TRBJ1-1 | NA | TRBV7-9 | NA | CASSRTMDTEAFF | TGTGCCAGCAGCCGCACTATGGACACTGAAGCTTTCTTT
TRBJ1-2 | NA | TRBV6-5 | TRBD1 | CASSYSIGDRGSGYTF | TGTGCCAGCAGTTACTCGATTGGGGACAGGGGATCTGGCTACACCTTC
TRBJ1-5 | NA | TRBV2 | TRBD1 | CASSGGTGNNQPQHF | TGTGCCAGCAGTGGGGGGACAGGGAACAATCAGCCCCAGCATTTT
TRBJ2-7 | NA | TRBV5-4 | NA | CASSQEAKLSYEQYF | TGTGCCAGCAGCCAAGAGGCTAAGCTTTCCTACGAGCAGTACTTC
TRBJ2-2 | NA | TRBV5-1 | NA | CASSSPRRTQGNTGELFF | TGCGCCAGCAGCTCCCCCCGACGGACCCAGGGGAACACCGGGGAGCTGTTTTTT
TRBJ2-5 | NA | TRBV11-2 | NA | CASSSNRGRETQYF | TGTGCCAGCAGCTCAAACCGGGGTAGAGAGACCCAGTACTTC
TRBJ2-1 | NA | TRBV6-1 | TRBD1 | CASSPGQPFNEQFF | TGTGCCAGCAGCCCGGGACAGCCTTTTAATGAGCAGTTCTTC
TRBJ2-4 | NA | TRBV28 | NA | CASSLTLRIAKNIQYF | TGTGCCAGCAGTTTAACCCTGAGGATAGCCAAAAACATTCAGTACTTC
TRBJ2-7 | NA | TRBV5-4 | NA | CASSLGGASVYEQYF | TGTGCCAGCAGCCTGGGTGGGGCTAGCGTCTACGAGCAGTACTTC
TRBJ2-7 | NA | TRBV29-1 | TRBD2 | CSVAMREATYEQYF | TGCAGCGTTGCGATGCGGGAGGCGACCTACGAGCAGTACTTC
TRBJ2-2 | NA | TRBV7-2 | TRBD2 | CASRLAGGDTGELFF | TGTGCCAGCCGACTAGCGGGAGGGGACACCGGGGAGCTGTTTTTT
TRBJ2-7 | NA | TRBV15 | TRBD2 | CATSPTSGEYEQYF | TGTGCCACCAGCCCGACTAGCGGGGAATACGAGCAGTACTTC
TRBJ1-1 | NA | TRBV30 | TRBD1 | CAWRGDRSEAFF | TGTGCCTGGAGAGGGGACAGAAGCGAAGCTTTCTTT
TRBJ2-2 | NA | TRBV5-4 | NA | CASSLASGLGELFF | TGTGCCAGCAGCTTGGCCTCAGGGTTGGGGGAGCTGTTTTTT
TRBJ1-5 | NA | TRBV6-1 | NA | CASSPANQPQHF | TGTGCCAGCAGTCCCGCGAATCAGCCCCAGCATTTT
TRBJ2-1 | NA | TRBV19 | TRBD2 | CASSIAGGRAHNEQFF | TGTGCCAGTAGTATAGCTGGCGGGAGGGCCCACAATGAGCAGTTCTTC
TRBJ1-1 | NA | TRBV14 | NA | CASSPRAIRRAANTEAFF | TGTGCCAGCAGCCCTAGGGCGATTAGGAGGGCGGCGAACACTGAAGCTTTCTTT
TRBJ2-1 | NA | TRBV15 | TRBD1 | CATSRGQGSRPYNEQFF | TGTGCCACCAGCAGAGGACAGGGGAGCCGCCCCTACAATGAGCAGTTCTTC
TRBJ2-4 | NA | TRBV30 | NA | CAWSGLGGINIQYF | TGTGCCTGGAGTGGTTTAGGCGGTATAAACATTCAGTACTTC
TRBJ1-5 | NA | TRBV11-2 | NA | CASGGLGNQPQHF | TGTGCCAGCGGGGGCCTCGGCAATCAGCCCCAGCATTTT
TRBJ2-1 | NA | TRBV5-4 | TRBD1 | CASSSTGPYNEQFF | TGTGCCAGCAGCTCGACAGGGCCCTACAATGAGCAGTTCTTC
TRBJ1-6 | NA | TRBV11-2 | NA | CASSLQGFSYNSPLHF | TGTGCCAGCAGCTTACAGGGATTCTCCTATAATTCACCCCTCCACTTT
TRBJ2-3 | NA | TRBV7-8 | TRBD2 | CASSLPRRVIAGDPDTQYF | TGTGCCAGCAGCTTACCCCGAAGGGTGATAGCGGGAGACCCAGATACGCAGTATTTT
TRBJ1-2 | NA | TRBV5-1 | NA | CASSFNGLEGGYGYTF | TGCGCCAGCAGCTTTAACGGTCTTGAAGGGGGATATGGCTACACCTTC
TRBJ1-1 | NA | TRBV7-6 | NA | CASSLNTEAFF | TGTGCCAGCAGCCTCAACACTGAAGCTTTCTTT
TRBJ2-7 | NA | TRBV15 | TRBD2 | CATRETGLAYEQYF | TGTGCCACCAGAGAGACGGGACTAGCCTACGAGCAGTACTTC
TRBJ2-7 | NA | TRBV10-1 | TRBD1 | CASSTRTGVYEQYF | TGCGCCAGCAGTACCAGGACAGGGGTCTACGAGCAGTACTTC
TRBJ2-4 | NA | TRBV28 | NA | CASSSRGIQYF | TGTGCCAGCAGTAGCCGGGGCATTCAGTACTTC
TRBJ2-7 | NA | TRBV19 | TRBD2 | CASSWGLAGINEQYF | TGTGCCAGTAGTTGGGGGCTAGCGGGAATCAACGAGCAGTACTTC
TRBJ2-1 | NA | TRBV11-3 | NA | CASSSTGEQFF | TGTGCCAGCAGCTCTACAGGGGAGCAGTTCTTC
TRBJ1-6 | NA | TRBV30 | TRBD1 | CAWTPDRVNSPLHF | TGTGCCTGGACCCCGGACAGGGTAAATTCACCCCTCCACTTT
TRBJ2-7 | few | TRBV10-3 | NA | CAISGPGTEGSGQYF | TGTGCCATCAGTGGACCCGGGACTGAAGGGAGCGGGCAGTACTTC
TRBJ1-5 | NA | TRBV6-1 | TRBD1 | CASTPGQVNQPQHF | TGTGCCAGCACCCCCGGACAGGTGAATCAGCCCCAGCATTTT
TRBJ2-6 | NA | TRBV5-1 | NA | CASTEGASGANVLTF | TGCGCCAGCACAGAGGGAGCGTCCGGGGCCAACGTCCTGACTTTC
TRBJ2-5 | NA | TRBV6-5 | NA | CASSRGAYHQETQYF | TGTGCCTCCAGTCGGGGGGCATATCACCAAGAGACCCAGTACTTC
TRBJ2-2 | NA | TRBV6-5 | NA | CASSSPPGGTGELFF | TGTGCCAGCAGTTCCCCCCCAGGTGGCACCGGGGAGCTGTTTTTT
TRBJ2-7 | NA | TRBV28 | TRBD2 | CASSSWTSGSSYEQYF | TGTGCCAGCAGTTCGTGGACTAGCGGAAGCTCCTACGAGCAGTACTTC
TRBJ1-3 | few | TRBV7-6 | NA | CASSLGASSGNTIYF | TGTGCCAGCAGCTTAGGGGCCAGCTCTGGAAACACCATATATTTT
TRBJ2-1 | NA | TRBV9 | TRBD2 | CASSVEGGLGGYNEQFF | TGTGCCAGCAGCGTAGAGGGCGGACTAGGCGGCTACAATGAGCAGTTCTTC
TRBJ1-5 | once | TRBV4-1 | NA | CASSQEPSRGAVQPQHF | TGCGCCAGCAGCCAAGAACCCTCAAGGGGCGCGGTTCAGCCCCAGCATTTT
TRBJ1-2 | NA | TRBV5-1 | NA | CASSFGLGTDGYTF | TGCGCCAGCAGCTTCGGACTGGGAACGGATGGCTACACCTTC
TRBJ2-1 | NA | TRBV7-7 | TRBD2 | CASSSTSGPYNEQFF | TGTGCCAGCAGCTCGACTAGCGGACCCTACAATGAGCAGTTCTTC
TRBJ1-1 | NA | TRBV29-1 | NA | CSVESAEAFF | TGCAGCGTTGAAAGCGCTGAAGCTTTCTTT
TRBJ2-1 | NA | TRBV5-1 | TRBD1 | CASSSHQGAAYNEQFF | TGCGCCAGCAGTTCCCATCAGGGGGCTGCCTACAATGAGCAGTTCTTC